This record covers a single T cell receptor (beta chain). Its matching antigen is unknown. TCRdb's copy holds only in-frame clones and misses some; the assay was immunoSEQ multiplex PCR. This table holds roughly 77,000 clones, around 89% found once. The data are from a study of T cells in localized non-small cell lung cancer. Findings of the study overall: Multi-region tumor sequencing was not done, so intratumor heterogeneity could not be excluded.

Germline CDR1 and CDR2: SQVTM and ANQGSEA. Unmatched junction bases numbered 6, after V lost 5 bases and J lost 0 bases. The CDR3 is 15 residues long. The chain carries TRBV29-1 and TRBJ2-1; 8 bases line up with TRBD1. The sample was peripheral blood, taken before any cancer treatment. The TCR originated in a woman aged 35-75 years with stage I squamous cell lung carcinoma. The CDR3 is CSVPRTGPSYNEQFF. CDR3 nucleotides: TGCAGCGTTCCTCGGACAGGGCCCTCCTACAATGAGCAGTTCTTC.